This paragraph reports one T cell receptor (beta chain). The data originate from a study of OX40 agonist ivuxolimab in advanced cancers. TCRdb keeps only in-frame clones here, not all; method: immunoSEQ multiplex PCR. This table holds about 58,000 clones, less than 90% found once. V shed 6 bases and J 2 bases; nucleotides not matched to a gene: 5. The CDR3 has 16 amino acids. The germline CDR1 and CDR2 sequences are SGHTA and FQGTGA. The receptor was isolated from an adult with an advanced solid tumor such as melanoma, head and neck, liver or kidney cancer. The rearrangement links TRBV7-3 to TRBJ2-2, with 11 nucleotides matching TRBD2. This material consisted of CD4+ or CD8+ T cells sorted from blood, taken in a trial of the OX40 agonist ivuxolimab. The CDR3 nucleotides are TGTGCCAGCAGTTTGGGACTAGCGGCTAACACCGGGGAGCTGTTTTTT. Translated, it gives CASSLGLAANTGELFF.